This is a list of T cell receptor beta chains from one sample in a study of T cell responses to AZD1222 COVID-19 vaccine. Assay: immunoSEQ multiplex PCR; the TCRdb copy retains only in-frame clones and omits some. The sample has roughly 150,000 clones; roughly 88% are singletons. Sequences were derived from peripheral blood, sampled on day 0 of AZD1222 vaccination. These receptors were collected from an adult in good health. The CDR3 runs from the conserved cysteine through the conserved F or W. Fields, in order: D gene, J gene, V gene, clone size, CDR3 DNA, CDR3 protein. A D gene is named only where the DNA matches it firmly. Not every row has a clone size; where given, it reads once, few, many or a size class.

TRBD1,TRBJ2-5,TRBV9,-,TGTGCCAGCAGCGACGGACAGGGACAAGAGACCCAGTACTTC,CASSDGQGQETQYF
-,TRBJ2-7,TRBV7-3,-,TGTGCCAGCAGCGTCTCGGCGGGGCGGGACGAGCAGTACTTC,CASSVSAGRDEQYF
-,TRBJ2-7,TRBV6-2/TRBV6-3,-,TGTGCCAGCAGTTATCAGGGCTACGAGCAGTACTTC,CASSYQGYEQYF
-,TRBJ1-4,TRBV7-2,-,TGTGCCAGCAGCACGCAGGGAAAGGTTAATGAAAAACTGTTTTTT,CASSTQGKVNEKLFF
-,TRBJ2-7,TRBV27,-,TGTGCCAGCAGTCCCTCCGTGGGGCCTTACGAGCAGTACTTC,CASSPSVGPYEQYF
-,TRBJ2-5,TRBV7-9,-,TGTGCCAGCAGATCACAGGTGTACCAAGAGACCCAGTACTTC,CASRSQVYQETQYF
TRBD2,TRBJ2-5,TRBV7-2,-,TGTGCCAGCAGCTTAGCCCCTTCTTCTAGCGGGGGGAGCCAAGAGACCCAGTACTTC,CASSLAPSSSGGSQETQYF
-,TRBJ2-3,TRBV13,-,TGTGCCAGCAGCTTAGACTCCCTGACAACCACAGATACGCAGTATTTT,CASSLDSLTTTDTQYF
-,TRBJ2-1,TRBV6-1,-,TGTGCCAGCAGTGAAATCGACGGAGCCTACAATGAGCAGTTCTTC,CASSEIDGAYNEQFF
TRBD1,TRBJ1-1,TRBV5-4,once,TGTGCCAGCAGGCGGACAGGGGGCAGTGAAGCTTTCTTT,CASRRTGGSEAFF
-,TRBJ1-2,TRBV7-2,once,TGTGCCAGCAGCTTAGGGACCGCCCCGAGAGGCTACACCTTC,CASSLGTAPRGYTF
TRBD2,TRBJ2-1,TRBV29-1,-,TGCAGCGTTGATCTGCCTAGCGGCCGTAATGAGCAGTTCTTC,CSVDLPSGRNEQFF